The clone carrying this T cell receptor (beta chain) came up once. The ends were cut back, 3 bases at V and 0 bases at J, with 8 bases in the middle. The CDR3 sequence is 14 residues long. Germline CDR1 is SGHNT and CDR2 is YYREEE (reference sequence). The source of the sample is a study of cytomegalovirus exposure and HLA in healthy donors. Researchers ran the PCR with 60 Vbeta and 13 Jbeta primers. Assay used: immunoSEQ multiplex PCR; TCRdb lists only in-frame clones, some missing. The sample comprises over 90,000 clones, approximately 64% of which are singletons, and roughly 3.2% rests with the top ten.

The sequence was obtained from a man aged 60 to 75 in good health and CMV-seronegative. This sequence joins TRBV5-4 and TRBJ2-3; maybe TRBD2 (5 bases). The sample comprised PBMCs. CDR3 region: CASSSSGSTDTQYF. CDR3 nucleotide sequence: TGTGCCAGCAGCTCTTCGGGGAGCACAGATACGCAGTATTTT.